This T cell receptor (beta chain) emerged from a study of control samples from healthy donors and cancer patients. V was shortened by 1 base and J by 1 base, with 10 bases between the two germline ends. CDR3 length: 15 amino acids. Germline lookup yields CDR1 SGHAT and CDR2 FQNNGV. Produced via immunoSEQ multiplex PCR; TCRdb's table is partial and in-frame only. In the table there are 170,000 or so clones, approximately 94% of which are singletons. Input material: blood. The origin of this receptor is a woman aged 18-29 years in good health. V usage is TRBV11-2 and J usage is TRBJ1-2; D unclear. CDR3: CASSLAGPLNYGYTF. The CDR3 nucleotides read TGTGCCAGCAGCTTAGCAGGTCCCCTTAACTATGGCTACACCTTC. Together with reference TRBV11-2 and TRBJ1-2, the CDR3 gives the full variable domain: EAGVAQSPRYKIIEKRQSVAFWCNPISGHATLYWYQQILGQGPKLLIQFQNNGVVDDSQLPKDRFSAERLKGVDSTLKIQPAKLEDSAVYLCASSLAGPLNYGYTFGSGTRLTVV.